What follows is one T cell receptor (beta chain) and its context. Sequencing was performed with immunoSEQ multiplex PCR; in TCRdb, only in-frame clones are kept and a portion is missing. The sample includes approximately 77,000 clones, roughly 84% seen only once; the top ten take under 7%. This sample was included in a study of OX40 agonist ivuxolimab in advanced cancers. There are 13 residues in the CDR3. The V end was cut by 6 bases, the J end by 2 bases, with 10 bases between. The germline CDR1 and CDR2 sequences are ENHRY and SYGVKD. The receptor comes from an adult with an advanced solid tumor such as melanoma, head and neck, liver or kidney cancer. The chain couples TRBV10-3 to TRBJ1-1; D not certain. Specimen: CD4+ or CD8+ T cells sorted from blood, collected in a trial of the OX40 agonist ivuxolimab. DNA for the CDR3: TGTGCCATCAGCAGCCCGGGTAACACTGAAGCTTTCTTT. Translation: CAISSPGNTEAFF.